A single sample is the source of the 8 T cell receptor beta chains below, sequenced in a study of blood T cell repertoires in COVID-19. Data came from immunoSEQ multiplex PCR; TCRdb stores just in-frame clones and leaves some out. Of 150,000 to 200,000 clones listed, roughly nine tenths were seen once; the top ten hold about 2.2%. Specimen: PBMCs or T cells enriched from blood (not recorded which). The source is a woman in her thirties or forties with acute COVID-19.

The chain employs TRBV3-1 (or the pseudogene TRBV3-2) and TRBJ1-2; possibly TRBD1 for D (6 bases). The CDR3 sequence is 15 residues long. Germline V CDR1 and CDR2: LGHDT, YNNKEL (reference sequence). V gave up 3 bases and J gave up 5 bases, with 16 bases separating them. The CDR3 is CASSQDSFLWYGYTF. In DNA, the CDR3 is TGTGCCAGCAGCCAGGACAGTTTTTTGTGGTATGGCTACACCTTC.

The chain links TRBV4-3 to TRBJ2-1; 12 nucleotides line up with TRBD2. Germline lookup yields CDR1 LGHNA and CDR2 YSLEER. V was pared by 0 bases and J by 15 bases, with 3 bases of the junction left unmatched. CDR3 size: 13 residues. The CDR3 nucleotides are TGCGCCAGCAGCCAAGAGACTAGCGGGAGTAGGTTCTTC. Its translation: CASSQETSGSRFF.

The chain carries TRBV4-2 and TRBJ2-7; 8 nucleotides align to TRBD2. Per the germline V gene, CDR1 is LGHNA and CDR2 is YNFKEQ. Unmatched junction bases numbered 6, after V lost 0 bases and J lost 2 bases. This CDR3 spans 16 amino acids. The CDR3 here is CASSQEDSGEAYEQYF. The CDR3 DNA sequence: TGTGCCAGCAGCCAAGAAGATAGCGGGGAGGCCTACGAGCAGTACTTC.

The V and J genes are TRBV5-1 and TRBJ2-5; perhaps TRBD1 as D (5 bases). Germline loops: CDR1 SGHRS, CDR2 YFSETQ. CDR3 length: 16 residues. The V end was cut by 0 bases, the J end by 0 bases, with 12 bases between. CDR3 in amino acids: CASSLEGRQYQETQYF. CDR3 in DNA: TGCGCCAGCAGCTTGGAGGGGCGGCAGTACCAAGAGACCCAGTACTTC. The whole variable domain, filled in from reference TRBV5-1 and TRBJ2-5, reads KAGVTQTPRYLIKTRGQQVTLSCSPISGHRSVSWYQQTPGQGLQFLFEYFSETQRNKGNFPGRFSGRQFSNSRSEMNVSTLELGDSALYLCASSLEGRQYQETQYFGPGTRLLVL.

The chain links TRBV19 to TRBJ1-5, with D tentatively TRBD1 (6 bases). Germline CDR1 LNHDA, CDR2 SQIVND (reference sequence). V was pared by 5 bases and J by 1 base, with 18 bases between. This CDR3 contains 17 residues. This CDR3 is CASSEGQTGYSNQPQHF. The CDR3 DNA is TGTGCCAGTAGTGAGGGTCAAACAGGGTACAGCAATCAGCCCCAGCATTTT.

The rearrangement joins TRBV7-9 to TRBJ2-1; 8 bases agree with TRBD2. Germline CDR1 reads SEHNR; CDR2 reads FQNEAQ (reference sequence). Trimming cost V 1 base and J 8 bases; bases outside gene matches: 4. This CDR3 has 14 residues. The CDR3 sequence: CASSLERAGDEQFF. The DNA for the CDR3 is TGTGCCAGCAGCTTAGAGCGAGCGGGAGATGAGCAGTTCTTC.

The chain combines TRBV7-9 with TRBJ1-1; D gene uncertain. Germline lookup yields CDR1 SEHNR and CDR2 FQNEAQ (reference sequence). V lost 0 bases and J lost 4, with 6 bases in between. This CDR3 is built from 13 residues. CDR3 DNA sequence: TGTGCCAGCAGCTTAGCGGTCAGCACTGAAGCTTTCTTT. Its protein is CASSLAVSTEAFF.

This chain uses TRBV7-2 with TRBJ2-1; TRBD2 matches at 7 bases. The germline gives CDR1 SGHTA, CDR2 FQGNSA. This CDR3 region has 14 residues. V dropped 4 bases and J dropped 7; count of bases not matched to a gene: 7. The DNA of the CDR3 is TGTGCCAGCAGCTATTCTAGGGAGGGTAATGAGCAGTTCTTC. Its translation is CASSYSREGNEQFF. The full variable domain, completed using reference TRBV7-2 and TRBJ2-1, is GAGVSQSPSNKVTEKGKDVELRCDPISGHTALYWYRQSLGQGLEFLIYFQGNSAPDKSGLPSDRFSAERTGGSVSTLTIQRTQQEDSAVYLCASSYSREGNEQFFGPGTRLTVL.